Sequencing of this T cell receptor beta chain was carried out in a study of blood T cell repertoires in COVID-19. Whole-study context: There were acute and convalescent COVID-19 samples, and they came from the United States, Italy and Spain. PBMCs, B-cell-depleted T cells, or T cells were the source of the cDNA or gDNA that made up the material.

Germline V lookup: CDR1 MNHNS, CDR2 SASEGT. The CDR3 runs 18 residues. V was trimmed by 1 base and J by 3 bases, leaving 21 bases between them. Methods used by the authors: Counts of nucleated cells, estimated from reference gene primer amplification, were obtained. The protocol was immunoSEQ multiplex PCR, while the TCRdb copy is restricted to in-frame clones and leaves out a portion. V and J calls and clone size follow that table, whereas D and trimming were derived from the DNA. Altogether under 200,000 clones are present, approximately 90% being singletons, with the ten largest covering 0.5% to 0.6%.

V is TRBV6-1 and J is TRBJ1-1; D gene uncertain. The TCR sequence derives from a man aged 45-65 years with acute or convalescent COVID-19. Sequencing was performed on peripheral blood. For the CDR3, the DNA is TGTGCCAGCAGTGAAGATCGGATCTTCGGGGTTGGGGACACTGAAGCTTTCTTT. Residues: CASSEDRIFGVGDTEAFF.